This TCR beta chain emerged from a study of a mutant IDH1 vaccine in newly diagnosed glioma. The overall study: A roughly 60% male, around 40% female split and a mean age of about 40 years characterized treated patients. Study outcomes and limitations: Whatever changes occurred in top peripheral T cell clonotypes seemed unrelated to pseudoprogression.

Generated by immunoSEQ multiplex PCR, the TCRdb table keeps only in-frame clones and is missing some. The sample gives tens of thousands of clones, around three quarters of which show up once; less than 5.5% is in the top ten. The sample's time point: week 47, end of study. In the vaccine, a single dose held 300 ug of the mutant IDH1 20-mer peptide, along with topical imiquimod. The vaccination schedule gave patients eight doses in weeks 1, 3, 5, 7, 11, 15, 19 and 23. The donors had new WHO grade 3 or 4 astrocytomas; these were IDH1-mutant and ATRX-lost. For this clone: Its target is unknown.

This CDR3 has 13 amino acids. V shed 8 bases and J shed 3 bases, with 10 bases lying between them. Germline V CDR1 and CDR2: KGHSH, LQKENI. The chain couples TRBV18 to TRBJ1-4; D is unresolved. The source is a woman aged 40 to 55 with glioma. Some clones in this sample may be carry-over from other donors' samples. Sequencing used PBMCs, obtained from a glioma patient whose treatment included an IDH1 peptide vaccine. The CDR3, as DNA: TGTGCCAGCAAAAGGGCCCCTAATGAAAAACTGTTTTTT. Amino acid sequence: CASKRAPNEKLFF.